What follows describes a single T cell receptor (beta chain). What it binds is not known. This sample was taken from a study of graft-versus-host responses after intestinal transplantation. The table came from immunoSEQ multiplex PCR; TCRdb's copy has only in-frame clones and leaves some out. This sample has roughly 34,000 clones, with around 94% found just once. Unmatched junction bases numbered 9, after V lost 4 bases and J lost 1 base. The CDR3 is made up of 16 amino acids. Germline lookup yields CDR1 SGHTA and CDR2 FQGNSA. The material was unstimulated CD4+ T cells sorted from spleen or lymph node cells, obtained before transplant. This TCR was recovered from a human donor who was the organ donor for an intestinal transplant. V usage is TRBV7-2 and J usage is TRBJ1-1; 7 bases fit TRBD1. The CDR3 sequence: CASSSRRTGQNTEAFF. CDR3 DNA sequence: TGTGCCAGCAGCTCTCGCCGGACAGGTCAGAACACTGAAGCTTTCTTT.